A single sample is the source of the 3 T cell receptor beta chains below, sequenced in a study of blood T cell repertoires in COVID-19. Sequencing was performed with immunoSEQ multiplex PCR; in TCRdb, only in-frame clones are kept and a portion is missing. The sample lists over 150,000 clones, roughly 90% occurring once. Sequenced sample: peripheral blood. Receptors were obtained from a man in his late teens or twenties with acute or convalescent COVID-19.

The CDR3 is CASSWENGGKTGNEQFF. In nucleotides, the CDR3 is TGTGCCAGTAGTTGGGAGAATGGGGGCAAAACGGGCAATGAGCAGTTCTTC. The chain is built from TRBV19 and TRBJ2-1; maybe TRBD1 (6 bases). Germline CDR1 is LNHDA and CDR2 is SQIVND (reference sequence). Trimming took off 5 bases at V and 6 bases at J, with 23 bases between the two ends. The CDR3 is 17 residues long.

This clone was seen only once. The chain uses TRBV3-1 (or the pseudogene TRBV3-2) and TRBJ2-7, with a weak D call TRBD2 (6 bases). Germline V gene lookup returns CDR1 LGHDT and CDR2 YNNKEL (reference sequence). V was pared by 0 bases and J by 3 bases, with 15 bases between. The CDR3 has 16 amino acids. DNA for the CDR3: TGTGCCAGCAGCCAAGATCTCTCGGGACTCCACTACGAGCAGTACTTC. Translated: CASSQDLSGLHYEQYF.

V is TRBV27 and J is TRBJ2-1; D might be TRBD2 (6 bases). The germline CDR1 and CDR2 sequences are MNHEY and SMNVEV (reference sequence). V was clipped by 8 bases and J by 7 bases, with 21 bases between them. CDR3 length: 15 amino acids. The DNA for the CDR3 is TGTGCCAGCGGACCAAGCCCCGGGACTCGAAATGAGCAGTTCTTC. This codes for CASGPSPGTRNEQFF.